Each of the 6 T cell receptor beta chains below was sequenced from the same sample in a study of T cells after yellow fever vaccination. TCRdb redid the calling of the 5' RACE reads with MiXCR, one entry per CDR3 protein. The data show almost 600,000 distinct CDR3 sequences, roughly 14% seen once. The sample in question was PBMCs, obtained on the day of the yellow fever booster vaccination. The source of these receptors is a man aged 25-45 years who received the YFV17D yellow fever vaccine.

This clonotype was observed a handful of times. The genes are TRBV6-1 and TRBJ2-3; possible D gene TRBD2, 5 bases. V lost 6 bases and J 4 bases, leaving 11 bases between the germline ends. This CDR3 spans 13 amino acids. Looked up from germline, CDR1 is MNHNS and CDR2 is SASEGT. The CDR3 loop reads CASRREGPDTQYF. The CDR3 DNA reads TGTGCCAGCAGACGGGAAGGGCCAGATACGCAGTATTTT.

This chain uses TRBV2 with TRBJ2-1; D gene uncertain. Trimming took 8 bases from V and 4 from J, leaving 21 bases between them. The length of the CDR3 is 16 residues. Germline V gene sequence: CDR1 SNHLY, CDR2 FYNNEI. CDR3 protein: CASYPSYLGSYNEQFF. In nucleotides, the CDR3 is TGTGCCAGCTACCCCTCCTACCTTGGTTCGTACAATGAGCAGTTCTTC.

J is TRBJ2-1 and V is TRBV5-6; 12 bases line up with TRBD2. The CDR3 has 17 residues. Trimming removed 4 bases from V and 6 bases from J; junction bases left unmatched: 11. Germline V gene data show CDR1 as SGHDT and CDR2 as YYEEEE. CDR3 region: CASSDRLAGGRGNEQFF. The CDR3 DNA reads as TGTGCCAGCAGCGATCGCCTAGCGGGAGGGCGGGGCAATGAGCAGTTCTTC.

Only a few counts were recorded for this clonotype. The chain couples TRBV7-2 to TRBJ2-2; 9 nucleotides align to TRBD2. The J segment lost 7 bases and the V segment lost 3 bases, leaving 9 bases of the junction unmatched. Germline CDR1 is SGHTA and CDR2 is FQGNSA. This CDR3 comprises 16 residues. The CDR3 region is CASSFAGGINIGELFF. The DNA for the CDR3 is TGTGCCAGCAGCTTTGCGGGAGGGATAAATATCGGGGAGCTGTTTTTT.

In its sample, this clonotype was seen a few times. V and J are TRBV19 and TRBJ2-1; D remains ambiguous. The CDR3 contains 13 residues. V was clipped by 1 base and J by 5 bases, with 6 bases between them. Germline CDR1 reads LNHDA; CDR2 reads SQIVND (reference sequence). CDR3 sequence reads: CASSIAWNNEQFF. The DNA of the CDR3 is TGTGCCAGTAGTATAGCTTGGAACAATGAGCAGTTCTTC. Filled out from reference TRBV19 and TRBJ2-1, the complete variable domain reads DGGITQSPKYLFRKEGQNVTLSCEQNLNHDAMYWYRQDPGQGLRLIYYSQIVNDFQKGDIAEGYSVSREKKESFPLTVTSAQKNPTAFYLCASSIAWNNEQFFGPGTRLTVL.

This clonotype has ten or more counts. This rearrangement joins TRBV5-1 to TRBJ2-1; no clear D. The CDR3 is 14 amino acids. Trimming stripped 0 bases from V and 0 bases from J, with 4 bases between. The germline V gene encodes CDR1 SGHRS and CDR2 YFSETQ. CDR3 in DNA: TGCGCCAGCAGCTTGGAGGTCTCCTACAATGAGCAGTTCTTC. It encodes CASSLEVSYNEQFF.